This TCR beta chain was captured in a study of blood T cell repertoires in COVID-19. With 7 bases clipped from V and 4 bases from J, the junction kept 12 bases outside the gene matches. CDR1 and CDR2 (germline): MDHEN, SYDVKM. This CDR3 is 19 amino acids long. Only in-frame clones appear in the TCRdb table, and some are missing; sequencing was by immunoSEQ multiplex PCR. The sample has tens of thousands of clones; approximately 79% are singletons. The TCR sequence derives from a man aged 70-80 years with active or convalescent COVID-19. The rearrangement links TRBV28 to TRBJ2-2; 16 bases map to TRBD2. Sample: peripheral blood. CDR3 nucleotide sequence: TGTGCCAGCACTCCGAGTGGGACTAGCGGGGGGGGCGCCACCGGGGAGCTGTTTTTT. Its protein product is CASTPSGTSGGGATGELFF.